Given below is one T cell receptor (beta chain) in context. The sample holds many counts of this clonotype. Its specific antigen is unknown. No qualities accompany the bases; no much larger clone lies one base away. The data are from a study of T cells after yellow fever vaccination (dated by TCRdb to 2018 to 2020). Context from the whole study: The SMART-Seq v4 Ultra Low Input RNA kit was used to prepare libraries from fractions with low cell numbers. Blood samples were taken at several timepoints before and after primary and secondary immunization, and bulk PBMC replicates and cell subsets were isolated. Two healthy male donors made up the cohort, one aged 18 to 30 years and the other aged 30 to 40 years. To follow T-cell clones before and after primary and booster YFV17D yellow fever vaccination, bulk TCR alpha and beta repertoires were sequenced over time. Study-level results and caveats: Most clones expanded after primary vaccination (almost 97% of CD4 and around nine tenths of CD8) were re-detected after the booster, suggesting that broad memory maintenance occurred. Because the study included only a couple of donors, the extent to which the findings can be generalized is limited. FACS-sorted repertoires could contain abundant contaminating clonotypes from the bulk population, so computational filtering was required. A small fraction of clonotypes appeared in both the CD4 and CD8 compartments, likely as a result of convergent recombination. Compared with the primary T-cell response, the secondary T-cell response was faster but weaker, reaching its peak on day 5 rather than on day 15.

What the treatment or condition label conveys for this sample: live attenuated yellow fever vaccine strain. A standard Ficoll-Paque protocol was used to isolate PBMCs from peripheral blood. Dynabeads CD4 and CD8 positive selection kits were used to isolate the CD4 and CD8 T-cell fractions. TriZol was used to extract RNA from bulk PBMCs, from CD4 and CD8 fractions, and from dextramer-positive and dextramer-negative fractions. The listed sequencing device is Illumina NovaSeq 6000. TCR cDNA was synthesized by 5'RACE template switching, through which a universal primer site and unique molecular identifiers were introduced. Priming for cDNA synthesis came from both the TCR alpha and TCR beta constant segments. Library amplification involved two PCR steps, and the second step added sample barcodes and sequencing adapters. Sequencing of libraries was done on Illumina HiSeq 2500 (2x100 bp) or NovaSeq (2x150 bp). On the study's bioinformatics: Reads were demultiplexed and collapsed into UMI consensus sequences with MIGEC, and V(D)J alignment was performed with MiXCR. Using edgeR on replicate PBMC samples, clonotypes were called vaccine-responding if FDR was below 0.01 and the log2 fold change was above 5 up to day 15. CD4 or CD8 identity was assigned to each bulk clonotype according to whether the clonotype was present at higher abundance in the sequenced CD4 repertoire or the sequenced CD8 repertoire. TCRdb trimmed the raw reads at Q25, called clones with MiXCR and kept productive beta chains. Each record represents a unique CDR3 protein, reported with the most common genes and DNA among its rows. TCRdb's processing, not the authors', yielded these V and J calls. The sample records 200,000 to 250,000 distinct CDR3 sequences, about 3% of which are singletons. The top ten constitute roughly 3% of the sample.

The germline V gene supplies CDR1 SGHTA and CDR2 FQGTGA. The CDR3 numbers 16 residues from cysteine through phenylalanine. Solely the CDR3 DNA is kept, with 48 bases framed from the first base. Trimming removed 1 base from V and 6 bases from J; the gene matches leave 6 bases unexplained. The source of this sequence is a man aged 18-30 years who received the YFV17D yellow fever vaccine. The V and J segments used are TRBV7-3 and TRBJ2-3; 11 middle bases align to TRBD2. The sequenced sample was CD4+ T cells sorted from PBMCs, obtained 10 days after the yellow fever booster vaccination. The CDR3 protein is CASSLMVAGGADTQYF. The DNA is as follows: TGTGCCAGCAGCTTAATGGTAGCGGGGGGGGCCGATACGCAGTATTTT.